This record concerns one T cell receptor beta chain sequence. The study recruited people aged roughly 18 to 100 years across around 24 US areas. The sample comes from a study of blood T cell repertoires in COVID-19. In the original analysis: Scientists estimated how many nucleated cells there were by amplifying reference gene primers. Measured with immunoSEQ multiplex PCR; TCRdb has only the in-frame clones, and not every one. V and J calls plus clone size are reproduced from that table; the DNA served to infer D and trimming. Of a few hundred thousand clones in the sample, 85% to 90% were seen once. The CDR3 sequence is 16 residues long. Germline loops: CDR1 MDHEN, CDR2 SYDVKM. V was pared by 3 bases and J by 5 bases, with 9 bases of the junction left unmatched.

This receptor was identified in a woman younger than 35 who had recovered from COVID-19. The specimen was PBMCs or T cells enriched from blood (not recorded which). V usage is TRBV28 and J usage is TRBJ1-3; TRBD1 matches 8 bases. CDR3 in amino acids: CASSFTFRDRRNTIYF. CDR3 bases: TGTGCCAGCAGTTTCACTTTCCGGGACAGGAGAAACACCATATATTTT. Variable domain in full (rest from reference TRBV28 and TRBJ1-3): DVKVTQSSRYLVKRTGEKVFLECVQDMDHENMFWYRQDPGLGLRLIYFSYDVKMKEKGDIPEGYSVSREKKERFSLILESASTNQTSMYLCASSFTFRDRRNTIYFGEGSWLTVV.